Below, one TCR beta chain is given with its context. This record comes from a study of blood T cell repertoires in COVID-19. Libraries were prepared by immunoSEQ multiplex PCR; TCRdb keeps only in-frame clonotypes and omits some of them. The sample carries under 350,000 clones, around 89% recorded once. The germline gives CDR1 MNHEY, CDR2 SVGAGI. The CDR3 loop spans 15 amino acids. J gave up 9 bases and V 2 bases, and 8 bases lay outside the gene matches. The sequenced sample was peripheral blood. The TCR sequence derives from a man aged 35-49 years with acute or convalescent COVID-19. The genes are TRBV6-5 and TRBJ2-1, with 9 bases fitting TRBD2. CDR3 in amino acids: CASSYPAGGQGEQFF. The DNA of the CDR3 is TGTGCCAGCAGTTACCCGGCGGGGGGGCAGGGTGAGCAGTTCTTC.